The subject of this entry is one T cell receptor beta chain. What it binds is not known. These data are taken from a study of response to subunit inactivated influenza vaccine. TCRdb passed the RT-PCR reads through MiXCR, listing each CDR3 protein once. The sample lists roughly 780,000 distinct CDR3 sequences; about 18% were seen once. Study-level results: Every seasonal influenza vaccination brings in few new T cells, the authors suggested.

The origin of this receptor is a man aged 50 to 59 who received an inactivated influenza vaccine. The source material was PBMCs from blood, sampled roughly 5 days after vaccination.

For the CDR3, the DNA is TGTGCCAGCTCACCAAGGGTACGCAGCGGGGGCACAGATACGCAGTATTTT. It is translated as CASSPRVRSGGTDTQYF. The chain recombines TRBV18 with TRBJ2-3; 7 bases agree with TRBD2. The CDR3 runs 17 residues. CDR1 and CDR2 (germline): KGHSH, LQKENI. V lost 2 bases, J lost 1 base, and 9 bases stayed unmatched.